These 29 T cell receptor beta chains originate from one sample sequenced in a study of T cells expressing NK-cell markers. TCRdb reworked the 5' RACE reads into one entry per CDR3 protein, no DNA. Reported are under 600,000 distinct CDR3 sequences; the ten largest clones contain under 1.5%. Material for sequencing was blood T cells: a sorted CD56 or NKG2C T cell subset, CD4+ or CD8+ T cells, or bulk PBMC T cells (not recorded which). These receptors were collected from a woman aged 50 to 60 in good health.

The V and J genes are TRBV15 and TRBJ2-1. Per the germline V gene, CDR1 is LNHNV and CDR2 is YYDKDF (reference sequence). The CDR3 sequence is 15 residues long. CDR3 protein: CATSREELPNNEQFF.

V gene TRBV3-1 combines with J gene TRBJ2-3; the D gene TCRdb calls, TRBD2, cannot be checked with no DNA. The V gene's germline CDR1 is LGHDT and CDR2 YNNKEL (reference sequence). This CDR3 has 16 residues. The CDR3 sequence is CASSRSGRANTDTQYF.

This rearrangement joins TRBV24-1 to TRBJ2-3; checking the TCRdb D call of TRBD2 is not possible without DNA. The V gene's germline CDR1 is KGHDR and CDR2 SFDVKD. This CDR3 has 17 residues. CDR3 amino acids: CATSAASRVGGTDTQYF.

The gene calls are TRBV7-3 and TRBJ2-7; absent DNA, TCRdb's TRBD2 call cannot be checked. In germline, CDR1 is SGHTA, CDR2 FQGTGA. This CDR3 is built from 14 residues. The CDR3 region is CASSLKGRAYEQYF.

This sequence joins TRBV5-1 and TRBJ1-1; as DNA is missing, the TRBD1 call by TCRdb cannot be tested. CDR3 length: 15 residues. The germline V gene encodes CDR1 SGHRS and CDR2 YFSETQ. CDR3 sequence: CASTYTGASLTEAFF. Full variable domain (remainder filled in from reference TRBV5-1 and TRBJ1-1): KAGVTQTPRYLIKTRGQQVTLSCSPISGHRSVSWYQQTPGQGLQFLFEYFSETQRNKGNFPGRFSGRQFSNSRSEMNVSTLELGDSALYLCASTYTGASLTEAFFGQGTRLTVV.

The J gene is TRBJ1-1, the V gene TRBV29-1; TCRdb lists TRBD1, though no DNA is available to test this call. Germline V gene sequence: CDR1 SQVTM, CDR2 ANQGSEA. The CDR3 covers 13 residues. CDR3: CSVNGLLGAEAFF.

V is TRBV29-1 and J is TRBJ1-5; TCRdb designates TRBD1, a call that cannot be tested without DNA. This CDR3 spans 13 amino acids. CDR1 is SQVTM and CDR2 is ANQGSEA in the germline V gene. The CDR3 region is CSVGGSLNQPQHF.

The chain links TRBV2 to TRBJ1-2. The CDR3 consists of 12 residues. Per the germline V gene, CDR1 is SNHLY and CDR2 is FYNNEI. The CDR3 spells CASGRWDYGYTF.

The rearrangement uses TRBV12-3 or TRBV12-4 and TRBJ1-1; the TCRdb call, TRBD1, lacks DNA for checking. The CDR3 spans 13 residues. The CDR3 spells CASKVGRVTEAFF.

This sequence joins TRBV20-1 and TRBJ2-5; with no DNA, the TCRdb D assignment of TRBD2 cannot be verified. This CDR3 has 14 amino acids. Germline values: CDR1 DFQATT, CDR2 SNEGSKA (reference sequence). Here the CDR3 reads CSARPGTRFETQYF.

The rearrangement joins TRBV7-9 to TRBJ2-3. Germline-derived CDR1 and CDR2 are SEHNR and FQNEAQ (reference sequence). The CDR3 runs 14 residues. This CDR3 is CASSRGLGTDTQYF.

The V gene is TRBV11-2, the J gene TRBJ1-2. Per germline, CDR1 SGHAT and CDR2 FQNNGV. This CDR3 comprises 11 residues. The CDR3 region is CAISGRGGYTF.

The chain uses TRBV19 and TRBJ2-3; TCRdb gives TRBD1 as the D gene, but with no DNA this cannot be confirmed. CDR3 size: 15 residues. Per germline, CDR1 LNHDA and CDR2 SQIVND (reference sequence). The CDR3 here is CASSSGGVSTDTQYF.

The chain recombines TRBV7-2 with TRBJ2-1; TCRdb calls TRBD1, which cannot be checked without DNA. The length of the CDR3 is 18 residues. Germline V gene data show CDR1 as SGHTA and CDR2 as FQGNSA. The CDR3 spells CASSLGGAGDRLENEQFF.

This chain links TRBV5-1 with TRBJ2-7; TCRdb's D call, TRBD1, is unchecked because there is no DNA. The length of the CDR3 is 15 residues. Germline V gene sequence: CDR1 SGHRS, CDR2 YFSETQ. CDR3 protein: CASSTGQGGTHEQYF.

V is TRBV25-1 and J is TRBJ1-1. The CDR3 loop spans 16 amino acids. CDR1 and CDR2 from the germline V gene are MGHDK and SYGVNS. The CDR3 sequence is CASSEFAGGPNTEAFF.

The chain couples TRBV28 to TRBJ1-1; TCRdb reports TRBD1, a call that lacks DNA to check it against. Germline CDR1 is MDHEN and CDR2 is SYDVKM. CDR3 length: 15 amino acids. CDR3 loop: CASTSRQGMNTEAFF.

V gene TRBV5-1 combines with J gene TRBJ1-4. The CDR3 loop spans 15 amino acids. Per germline, CDR1 SGHRS and CDR2 YFSETQ. CDR3 in amino acids: CASSTIRGGDEKLFF.

The chain has TRBV5-1 and TRBJ2-5; lacking DNA, the TRBD1 call made by TCRdb goes unchecked. Germline V lookup: CDR1 SGHRS, CDR2 YFSETQ. This CDR3 spans 14 amino acids. CDR3 in amino acids: CASSWTDKGETQYF.

V gene TRBV4-1 combines with J gene TRBJ1-2; TCRdb returns TRBD1, unconfirmable since there is no DNA. Looked up from germline, CDR1 is MGHRA and CDR2 is YSYEKL. The CDR3 runs 15 residues. The CDR3 sequence is CASSLVVQGSGGYTF.

V and J are TRBV5-1 and TRBJ1-1; the TRBD1 assignment by TCRdb is unverifiable without DNA. Germline V lookup: CDR1 SGHRS, CDR2 YFSETQ. There are 15 residues in the CDR3. The CDR3: CASSLETPGTDGAFF.

V is TRBV5-1 and J is TRBJ1-2; TCRdb's D gene call, TRBD1, goes unchecked for lack of DNA. CDR1 and CDR2 (germline): SGHRS, YFSETQ. The CDR3 spans 14 residues. The CDR3 sequence: CASSGRQGNYGYTF.

The chain uses TRBV9 and TRBJ1-5; TCRdb designates TRBD1, a call that cannot be tested without DNA. The length of the CDR3 is 14 residues. Germline V gives CDR1 SGDLS, CDR2 YYNGEE. The CDR3 spells CASSFLGDNQPQHF.

CDR3 in amino acids: CASSITGLAGETQYF. The chain combines TRBV5-5 with TRBJ2-5; the TCRdb call, TRBD2, lacks DNA for checking. The CDR3 consists of 15 residues. CDR1 and CDR2 (germline): SGHKS, YYEKEE (reference sequence).

V gene TRBV6-6 combines with J gene TRBJ2-5; without DNA, the TCRdb call of TRBD2 cannot be checked. The CDR3 is 13 residues long. Germline loops: CDR1 MNHNY, CDR2 SVGAGI (reference sequence). CDR3 in amino acids: CASRLRDLETQYF.

V usage is TRBV3-1 and J usage is TRBJ2-3. This CDR3 has 13 residues. The V gene's germline CDR1 is LGHDT and CDR2 YNNKEL (reference sequence). This CDR3 reads CASSQVRAPTQYF.

The genes are TRBV5-1 and TRBJ2-3. The V gene's germline CDR1 is SGHRS and CDR2 YFSETQ. This CDR3 comprises 13 residues. The CDR3 reads CASSPRNADTQYF.

The chain uses TRBV5-1 and TRBJ2-4. The CDR3 is 16 amino acids. From germline, CDR1 is SGHRS and CDR2 YFSETQ. The CDR3 loop is CASSLAGLLAKNIQYF. Filled out from reference TRBV5-1 and TRBJ2-4, the complete variable domain reads KAGVTQTPRYLIKTRGQQVTLSCSPISGHRSVSWYQQTPGQGLQFLFEYFSETQRNKGNFPGRFSGRQFSNSRSEMNVSTLELGDSALYLCASSLAGLLAKNIQYFGAGTRLSVL.

The chain has TRBV10-3 and TRBJ1-1. CDR1 and CDR2 from the germline V gene are ENHRY and SYGVKD. CDR3 size: 16 residues. CDR3 loop: CAISDPLRGRNTEAFF.